What follows is one T cell receptor beta chain and its context. V lost 4 bases and J lost 5, with 17 bases in between. Germline loops: CDR1 SGHTA, CDR2 FQGNSA. This CDR3 region has 16 residues. Measured with immunoSEQ multiplex PCR; TCRdb has only the in-frame clones, and not every one. The sample yields about 350,000 clones, roughly 90% seen once. This sample is part of a study of Ad26.COV2.S vaccination and SARS-CoV-2 variants. Overall study: Participants got Ad26.COV2.S intramuscularly, once or twice 56 days apart.

Stated treatment: approximately 18 received Ad26.COV2.S at low or high dose, single or two shots; roughly five received placebo; per-sample allocation not given. At day 63 after the first vaccine or placebo injection, samples were drawn. The sequence came from a person between 18 and 65 years old who received the Ad26.COV2.S COVID-19 vaccine or a placebo. Source: peripheral blood, taken in a trial of Ad26.COV2.S vaccine versus placebo. J is TRBJ2-2 and V is TRBV7-2; tentative D call: TRBD1 (5 bases). CDR3 coding DNA: TGTGCCAGCAGCTCCGACAGCTTCCTAGGTACCGGGGAGCTGTTTTTT. Its protein is CASSSDSFLGTGELFF.